This TCR beta chain was sequenced during a study of beta chain features in type 1 diabetes. The investigators reverse transcribed all of the isolated RNA, so they sequenced expressed TCRB transcripts. The protocol was immunoSEQ multiplex PCR, while the TCRdb copy is restricted to in-frame clones and leaves out a portion. The sample lists about 280,000 clones, about 15% occurring once. J was trimmed by 0 bases and V by 6 bases; bases with no gene match: 1. Germline loops: CDR1 MNHEY, CDR2 SMNVEV (reference sequence). This CDR3 region has 16 residues. It was via CD45RO/CCR7/CD25/CD127/CD95/CD27 that CD4+ naive, central memory, regulatory and stem cell-like memory cells were sorted. Note on this clone: Its target is unknown.

Broader study findings: Among all four CD4+ subsets, Type 1 diabetes patients had TCRB CDR3s that were moderately but significantly shorter. It was among patients, rather than healthy donors, that naive, central memory and Treg TCRB repertoires appeared more similar.

This chain uses TRBV27 with TRBJ2-1; 14 nucleotides match TRBD2. The source is a man aged 18 to 29 with type 1 diabetes. Specimen: naive CD4+ T cells from blood. The CDR3 nucleotides are TGTGCCAGCAGAGGACTAGCGGGGGGCTCCTACAATGAGCAGTTCTTC. It is translated as CASRGLAGGSYNEQFF.